This passage covers 17 T cell receptor beta chains from one sample sequenced in a study of cytomegalovirus exposure and HLA in healthy donors (dated by TCRdb to 2016 to 2017). The library was produced with the immunoSEQ multiplex PCR assay. For the multiplex PCR, a mixture combining 60 forward primers for TCR Vbeta segments and 13 reverse primers for TCR Jbeta segments was used. In TCRdb, the immuneACCESS table is reduced to in-frame sequences with V and J assigned. These tables do not hold every clone; where another copy was compared, an unresolved V gene accounts for under half, and the others remain unexplained. Within this sample are about 140,000 clones, with around 79% of them counted one time only. Of the sample, about 1.8% is held by the ten largest clones. The sequencing sample was made of PBMCs. The receptors stem from a woman between 25 and 40 years old in good health and CMV-seronegative.

Comments on this clone: Other DNA sequences in this specimen translate into the identical CDR3. This rearrangement joins TRBV5-4 to TRBJ2-3, with D maybe TRBD2 (7 bases). This CDR3 region has 15 residues. The V end lost 3 bases, the J end lost 0 bases, and 11 bases lay between the germline ends. Germline CDR1 SGHNT, CDR2 YYREEE (reference sequence). CDR3 sequence reads: CASSWGGGSTDTQYF. DNA of the CDR3: TGTGCCAGCAGCTGGGGCGGGGGCAGCACAGATACGCAGTATTTT.

This chain links TRBV6-1 with TRBJ1-1, with a weak D call TRBD1 (5 bases). Trimming left V 4 bases short and J 3 bases short, with 15 bases between. The CDR3 spans 15 residues. Germline-derived CDR1 and CDR2 are MNHNS and SASEGT. The CDR3 bases are TGTGCCAGCAGTGCCCACCGGGCAGGGCACACTGAAGCTTTCTTT. Translating it yields CASSAHRAGHTEAFF.

V gene TRBV6-1 combines with J gene TRBJ2-1; D might be TRBD1 (5 bases). The CDR3 is 15 amino acids. Germline assignment: CDR1 MNHNS and CDR2 SASEGT. Trimming stripped 7 bases from V and 7 bases from J, with 20 bases between. This CDR3 reads CASTFLSRVGNEQFF. CDR3 nucleotides: TGTGCCAGCACCTTCTTGAGCAGGGTCGGTAATGAGCAGTTCTTC.

Here the CDR3 DNA reads TGTGCCAGCAGCCCGGGGAGCTCGGTGAGCGAGACCCAGTACTTC. The encoded protein is CASSPGSSVSETQYF. The V call is TRBV4-2, the J call TRBJ2-5, with D perhaps matching TRBD2 (5 bases). V shed 4 bases and J shed 5 bases, with 17 bases lying between them. The CDR3 runs to 15 residues. Germline assignment: CDR1 LGHNA and CDR2 YNFKEQ.

This clone was picked up a small number of times. V usage is TRBV28 and J usage is TRBJ1-1, with D uncertain. Germline values: CDR1 MDHEN, CDR2 SYDVKM. This CDR3 comprises 14 residues. Trimming cost V 4 bases and J 7 bases, with 16 bases left between them. The CDR3 loop reads CASSSPSGTLEAFF. As DNA, the CDR3 is TGTGCCAGCAGTTCTCCCTCGGGAACCCTTGAAGCTTTCTTT.

The chain carries TRBV30 and TRBJ1-1, with 9 nucleotides matching TRBD1. The J segment lost 0 bases and the V segment lost 3 bases, leaving 8 bases of the junction unmatched. The CDR3 totals 16 residues. Germline V CDR1 and CDR2: GTSNPN, SVGIG (reference sequence). The CDR3 here is CAWSPIGQGMNTEAFF. The CDR3 bases are TGTGCCTGGAGCCCTATAGGACAGGGGATGAACACTGAAGCTTTCTTT.

This chain connects TRBV9 to TRBJ1-1; 7 bases map to TRBD1. This CDR3 contains 14 residues. Germline V CDR1 and CDR2: SGDLS, YYNGEE. After removal of 3 bases from V and 4 bases from J, the junction contained 6 bases not matched to a gene. CDR3: CASSAGGLGTEAFF. In nucleotides, the CDR3 is TGTGCCAGCAGCGCAGGGGGTTTGGGCACTGAAGCTTTCTTT. Using reference TRBV9 and TRBJ1-1 for the parts outside the CDR3, the full variable domain is DSGVTQTPKHLITATGQRVTLRCSPRSGDLSVYWYQQSLDQGLQFLIQYYNGEERAKGNILERFSAQQFPDLHSELNLSSLELGDSALYFCASSAGGLGTEAFFGQGTRLTVV.

V and J are TRBV7-6 and TRBJ2-7; tentative D call: TRBD2 (7 bases). Germline V gene data show CDR1 as SGHVS and CDR2 as FNYEAQ. This CDR3 comprises 13 residues. V shed 3 bases and J shed 3 bases, with 9 bases lying between them. CDR3 sequence reads: CASSLGGGYEQYF. Written as DNA, the CDR3 is TGTGCCAGCAGCTTGGGAGGGGGCTACGAGCAGTACTTC.

The J gene is TRBJ1-2, the V gene TRBV27, with TRBD1 matching 8 bases. Germline V gene lookup returns CDR1 MNHEY and CDR2 SMNVEV (reference sequence). With 4 bases clipped from V and 5 bases from J, the junction kept 9 bases outside the gene matches. The CDR3 sequence is 15 residues long. CDR3 bases: TGTGCCAGCAGTTCCCAATTGACAGGGGATTATGGCTACACCTTC. As protein: CASSSQLTGDYGYTF.

This rearrangement joins TRBV6-1 to TRBJ2-7, with 8 bases that match TRBD1. V trimming: 4 bases; J trimming: 2 bases; junction bases outside the gene matches: 4. The CDR3 is 14 residues long. Germline CDR1 and CDR2: MNHNS and SASEGT. The chain's CDR3 is CASSALDRAYEQYF. CDR3 sequence (DNA): TGTGCCAGCAGTGCCCTGGACAGGGCCTACGAGCAGTACTTC.

This clone was recorded only once. V and J are TRBV4-2 and TRBJ2-6, with unresolved D. V shed 4 bases and J shed 0 bases, with 16 bases lying between them. CDR3 length equals 18 residues. Germline V gene data show CDR1 as LGHNA and CDR2 as YNFKEQ. CDR3 sequence (DNA): TGTGCCAGCAGCCGGGTCGTGGGCACCTCCTCTGGGGCCAACGTCCTGACTTTC. Amino acid sequence: CASSRVVGTSSGANVLTF.

The gene calls are TRBV2 and TRBJ2-7; TRBD1 matches at 7 bases. After removal of 6 bases from V and 2 bases from J, the junction contained 13 bases not matched to a gene. There are 16 residues in the CDR3. Germline values: CDR1 SNHLY, CDR2 FYNNEI. The CDR3 loop reads CASRDLTGTLPYEQYF. CDR3 DNA: TGTGCCAGCAGGGACCTGACAGGGACACTACCCTACGAGCAGTACTTC.

The chain combines TRBV5-8 with TRBJ1-5; 7 nucleotides match TRBD1. V lost 6 bases to trimming and J lost 2 bases; unmatched junction nucleotides: 5. The CDR3 contains 14 residues. Germline CDR1 SGHTS, CDR2 YDEGEE. The CDR3 DNA reads TGTGCCAGCACCTCAAGGGGGCGCAATCAGCCCCAGCATTTT. It specifies CASTSRGRNQPQHF.

The chain uses TRBV27 and TRBJ1-1; weak D call: TRBD1 (5 bases). Trimming stripped 6 bases from V and 6 bases from J, with 11 bases between. The V gene's germline CDR1 is MNHEY and CDR2 SMNVEV (reference sequence). The CDR3 contains 12 residues. DNA of the CDR3: TGTGCCAGCAGGGAGGGGCGCGCTGAAGCTTTCTTT. Protein product: CASREGRAEAFF.

The chain employs TRBV7-9 and TRBJ2-2; no firm D call. This CDR3 is built from 17 residues. The V end was cut by 2 bases, the J end by 2 bases, with 15 bases between. The germline CDR1 and CDR2 sequences are SEHNR and FQNEAQ (reference sequence). This CDR3 is CASSLPLSRSNTGELFF. DNA for the CDR3: TGTGCCAGCAGCTTACCCCTTTCAAGGAGCAACACCGGGGAGCTGTTTTTT.

CDR3 region: CASSGGGISNSPLHF. CDR3 in DNA: TGTGCCAGCAGCGGGGGGGGCATTAGTAATTCACCCCTCCACTTT. The chain links TRBV2 to TRBJ1-6; a weak D match, TRBD1 (6 bases). The CDR3 is 15 amino acids. Germline CDR1 and CDR2: SNHLY and FYNNEI. The germline V and J ends were trimmed by 6 bases and 6 bases, with 15 bases remaining between them. The variable domain in full, with the rest retrieved from reference TRBV2 and TRBJ1-6, is EPEVTQTPSHQVTQMGQEVILRCVPISNHLYFYWYRQILGQKVEFLVSFYNNEISEKSEIFDDQFSVERPDGSNFTLKIRSTKLEDSAMYFCASSGGGISNSPLHFGNGTRLTVT.

V gene TRBV14 combines with J gene TRBJ2-5, with 9 positions matching TRBD2. Germline CDR1 is SGHDN and CDR2 is FVKESK. This CDR3 has 18 amino acids. V lost 4 bases and J lost 3; bases outside the gene matches: 15. The CDR3 region is CASSRARWRGGLEETQYF. CDR3 in DNA: TGTGCCAGCAGCCGAGCCAGGTGGCGGGGGGGCTTGGAAGAGACCCAGTACTTC.